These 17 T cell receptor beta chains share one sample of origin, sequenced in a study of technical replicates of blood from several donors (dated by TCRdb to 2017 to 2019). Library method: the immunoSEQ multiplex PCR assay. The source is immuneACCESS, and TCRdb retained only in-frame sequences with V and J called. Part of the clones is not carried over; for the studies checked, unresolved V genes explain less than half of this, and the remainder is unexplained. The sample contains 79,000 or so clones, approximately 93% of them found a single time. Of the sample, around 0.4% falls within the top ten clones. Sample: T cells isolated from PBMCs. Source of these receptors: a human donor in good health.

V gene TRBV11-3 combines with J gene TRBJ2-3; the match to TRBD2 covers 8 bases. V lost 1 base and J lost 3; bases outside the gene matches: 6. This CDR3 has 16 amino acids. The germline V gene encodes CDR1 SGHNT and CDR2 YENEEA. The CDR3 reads CASSLGAGGETDTQYF. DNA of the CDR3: TGTGCCAGCAGCTTAGGTGCGGGAGGTGAGACAGATACGCAGTATTTT.

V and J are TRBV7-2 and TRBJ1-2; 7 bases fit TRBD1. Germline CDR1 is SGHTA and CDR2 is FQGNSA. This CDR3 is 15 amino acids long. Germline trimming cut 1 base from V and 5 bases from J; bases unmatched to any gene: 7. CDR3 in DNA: TGTGCCAGCAGCTTAGTAGGGACAGATAATTATGGCTACACCTTC. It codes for CASSLVGTDNYGYTF.

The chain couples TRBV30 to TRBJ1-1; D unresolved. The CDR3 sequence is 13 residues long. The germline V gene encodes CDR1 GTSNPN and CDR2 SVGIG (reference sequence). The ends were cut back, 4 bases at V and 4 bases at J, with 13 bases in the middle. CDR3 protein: CAWTSNSGTEAFF. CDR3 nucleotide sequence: TGTGCCTGGACTTCAAACTCTGGCACTGAAGCTTTCTTT. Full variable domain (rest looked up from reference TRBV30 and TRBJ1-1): SQTIHQWPATLVQPVGSPLSLECTVEGTSNPNLYWYRQAAGRGLQLLFYSVGIGQISSEVPQNLSASRPQDRQFILSSKKLLLSDSGFYLCAWTSNSGTEAFFGQGTRLTVV.

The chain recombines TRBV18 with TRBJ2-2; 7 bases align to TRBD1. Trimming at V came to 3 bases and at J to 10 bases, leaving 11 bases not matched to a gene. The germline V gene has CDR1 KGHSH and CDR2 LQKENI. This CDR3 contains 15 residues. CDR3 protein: CASSPPGTVNMELFF. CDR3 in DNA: TGTGCCAGCTCACCTCCTGGGACAGTTAATATGGAGCTGTTTTTT.

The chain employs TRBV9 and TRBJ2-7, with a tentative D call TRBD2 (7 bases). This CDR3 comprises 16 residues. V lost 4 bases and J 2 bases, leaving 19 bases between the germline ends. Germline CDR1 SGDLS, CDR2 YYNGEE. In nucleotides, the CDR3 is TGTGCCAGCAGCTCGGGGGGTGGTCAGGGGCCCTACGAGCAGTACTTC. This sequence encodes CASSSGGGQGPYEQYF. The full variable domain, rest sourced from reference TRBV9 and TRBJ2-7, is DSGVTQTPKHLITATGQRVTLRCSPRSGDLSVYWYQQSLDQGLQFLIQYYNGEERAKGNILERFSAQQFPDLHSELNLSSLELGDSALYFCASSSGGGQGPYEQYFGPGTRLTVT.

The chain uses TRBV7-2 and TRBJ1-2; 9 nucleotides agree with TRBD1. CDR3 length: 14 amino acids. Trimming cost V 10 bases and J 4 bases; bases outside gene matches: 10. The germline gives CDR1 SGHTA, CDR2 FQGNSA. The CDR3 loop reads CATTRGQGAYGYTF. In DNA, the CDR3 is TGTGCCACCACGAGGGGACAGGGAGCCTATGGCTACACCTTC.

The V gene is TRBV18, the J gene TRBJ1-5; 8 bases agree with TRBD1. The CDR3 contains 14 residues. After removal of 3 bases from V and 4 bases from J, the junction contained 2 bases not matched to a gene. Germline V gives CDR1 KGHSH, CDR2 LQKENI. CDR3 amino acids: CASSPGQDNQPQHF. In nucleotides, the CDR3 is TGTGCCAGCTCACCGGGACAGGATAATCAGCCCCAGCATTTT.

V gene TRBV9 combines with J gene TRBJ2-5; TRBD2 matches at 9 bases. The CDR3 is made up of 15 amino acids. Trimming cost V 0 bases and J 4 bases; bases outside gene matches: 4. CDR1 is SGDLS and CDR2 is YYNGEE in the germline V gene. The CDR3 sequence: CASSVGLAVTETQYF. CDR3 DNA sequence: TGTGCCAGCAGCGTAGGACTAGCGGTTACAGAGACCCAGTACTTC.

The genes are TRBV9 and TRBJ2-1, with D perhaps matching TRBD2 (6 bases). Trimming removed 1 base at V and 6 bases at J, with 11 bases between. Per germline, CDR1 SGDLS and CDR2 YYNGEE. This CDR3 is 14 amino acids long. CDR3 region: CASSVSLATNEQFF. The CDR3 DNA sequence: TGTGCCAGCAGCGTATCTCTAGCGACCAATGAGCAGTTCTTC.

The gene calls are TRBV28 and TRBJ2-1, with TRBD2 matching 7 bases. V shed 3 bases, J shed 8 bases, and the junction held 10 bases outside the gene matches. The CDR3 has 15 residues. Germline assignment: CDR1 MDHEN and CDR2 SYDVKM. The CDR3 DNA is TGTGCCAGCAGTTTGTTTGTCGGGGGGTCGGATGAGCAGTTCTTC. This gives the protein CASSLFVGGSDEQFF.

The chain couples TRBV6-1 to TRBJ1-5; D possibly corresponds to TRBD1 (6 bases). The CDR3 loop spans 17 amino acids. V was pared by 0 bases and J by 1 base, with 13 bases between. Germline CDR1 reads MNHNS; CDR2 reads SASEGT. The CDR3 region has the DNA TGTGCCAGCAGTGAAGCGCGGGGGGGCAGGAGCAATCAGCCCCAGCATTTT. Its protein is CASSEARGGRSNQPQHF.

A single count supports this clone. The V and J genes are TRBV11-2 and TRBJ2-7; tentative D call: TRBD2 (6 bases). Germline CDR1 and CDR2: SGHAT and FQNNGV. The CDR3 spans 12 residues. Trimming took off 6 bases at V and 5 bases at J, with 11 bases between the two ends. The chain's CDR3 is CASSWGDHEQYF. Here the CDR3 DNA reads TGTGCCAGCAGTTGGGGGGATCACGAGCAGTACTTC.

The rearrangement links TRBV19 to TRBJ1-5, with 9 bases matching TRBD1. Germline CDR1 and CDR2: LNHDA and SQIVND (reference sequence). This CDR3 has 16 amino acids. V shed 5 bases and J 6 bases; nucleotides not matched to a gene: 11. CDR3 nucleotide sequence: TGTGCCAGTAGTTCTCTGGACAGGGGACATAGTCAGCCCCAGCATTTT. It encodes CASSSLDRGHSQPQHF.

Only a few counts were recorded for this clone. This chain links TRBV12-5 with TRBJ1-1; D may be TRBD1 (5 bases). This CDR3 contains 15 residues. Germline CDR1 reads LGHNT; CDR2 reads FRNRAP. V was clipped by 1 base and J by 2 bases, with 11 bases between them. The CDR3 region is CASGLDRSSNTEAFF. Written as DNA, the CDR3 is TGTGCTAGTGGTTTGGACAGGAGTAGTAACACTGAAGCTTTCTTT.

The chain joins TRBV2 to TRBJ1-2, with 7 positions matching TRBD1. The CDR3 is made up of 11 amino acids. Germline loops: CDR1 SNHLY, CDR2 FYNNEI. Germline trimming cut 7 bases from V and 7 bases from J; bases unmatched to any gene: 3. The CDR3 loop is CASMTGFGYTF. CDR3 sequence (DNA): TGTGCCAGCATGACAGGGTTTGGCTACACCTTC.

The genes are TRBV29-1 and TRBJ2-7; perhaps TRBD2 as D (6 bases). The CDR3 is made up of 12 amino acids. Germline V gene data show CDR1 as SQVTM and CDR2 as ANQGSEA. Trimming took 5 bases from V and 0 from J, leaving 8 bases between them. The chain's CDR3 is CSVFGSSYEQYF. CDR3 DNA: TGCAGCGTTTTCGGGAGCTCCTACGAGCAGTACTTC.

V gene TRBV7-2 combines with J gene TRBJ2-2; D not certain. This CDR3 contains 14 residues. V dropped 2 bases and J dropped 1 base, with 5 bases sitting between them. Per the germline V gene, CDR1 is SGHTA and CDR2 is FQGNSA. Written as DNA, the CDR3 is TGTGCCAGCAGCTTATCCTGGAACACCGGGGAGCTGTTTTTT. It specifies CASSLSWNTGELFF.